The next 19 T cell receptor beta chains were all read from a single sample in a study of blood T cell repertoires in COVID-19. TCRdb's table, derived via immunoSEQ multiplex PCR, lists solely in-frame clones and lacks some. This repertoire shows around 97,000 clones, 85% to 90% found once; its top ten account for 3.5%. Material for sequencing was peripheral blood. The receptors derive from a human donor in a cohort sampled during active COVID-19.

The rearrangement links TRBV7-2 to TRBJ2-1, with a possible D match to TRBD2 (6 bases). This CDR3 comprises 15 residues. V lost 7 bases, J lost 8 bases, and 21 bases lay in between. Germline values: CDR1 SGHTA, CDR2 FQGNSA. CDR3 coding DNA: TGTGCCAGCAAGATAACTAGCACTGGTTACGATGAGCAGTTCTTC. This codes for CASKITSTGYDEQFF.

The chain joins TRBV29-1 to TRBJ2-3; 9 nucleotides agree with TRBD2. The germline V gene encodes CDR1 SQVTM and CDR2 ANQGSEA. The CDR3 spans 14 residues. J lost 2 bases, V lost 5 bases, and 5 bases had no gene match. CDR3: CSVILAGFTDTQYF. The CDR3 nucleotides read TGCAGCGTTATCCTAGCGGGGTTCACAGATACGCAGTATTTT.

V is TRBV28 and J is TRBJ1-2, with TRBD1 identical over 8 bases. Germline V CDR1 and CDR2: MDHEN, SYDVKM. Trimming cost V 4 bases and J 7 bases; bases outside gene matches: 8. There are 14 residues in the CDR3. CDR3 sequence: CASSWDRKGGGYTF. The CDR3 DNA is TGTGCCAGCAGTTGGGACAGGAAAGGGGGTGGCTACACCTTC.

This clone was seen a few times. The chain carries TRBV19 and TRBJ1-5, with a tentative D call TRBD1 (6 bases). The CDR3 has 13 amino acids. Trimming took 9 bases from V and 7 from J, leaving 16 bases between them. The V gene's germline CDR1 is LNHDA and CDR2 SQIVND (reference sequence). The CDR3 loop is CASGGGRGQPQHF. CDR3 coding DNA: TGTGCCAGCGGGGGGGGCCGAGGACAGCCCCAGCATTTT.

The rearrangement links TRBV19 to TRBJ2-1; TRBD2 matches at 7 bases. V dropped 3 bases and J dropped 6; count of bases not matched to a gene: 8. CDR3 length: 15 residues. CDR1 LNHDA and CDR2 SQIVND come from the germline V gene (reference sequence). CDR3 amino acids: CASSISGLVVNEQFF. As DNA, the CDR3 is TGTGCCAGTAGTATTTCAGGACTAGTTGTCAATGAGCAGTTCTTC.

This chain links TRBV9 with TRBJ2-2; perhaps TRBD1 as D (6 bases). CDR3 length equals 15 residues. The V and J ends lost 0 bases and 1 base respectively, with 7 bases between them. Germline CDR1 is SGDLS and CDR2 is YYNGEE. The CDR3 loop reads CASSVAGQNTGELFF. DNA for the CDR3: TGTGCCAGCAGCGTAGCGGGACAGAACACCGGGGAGCTGTTTTTT.

Remarks on this clone: The sample carries other DNA sequences with the same CDR3. The chain couples TRBV5-6 to TRBJ1-1; D gene ambiguous. There are 14 residues in the CDR3. Germline V lookup: CDR1 SGHDT, CDR2 YYEEEE. Trimming removed 1 base at V and 0 bases at J, with 7 bases between. CDR3 in DNA: TGTGCCAGCAGCTTGTCCCTACTGAACACTGAAGCTTTCTTT. Encoded protein: CASSLSLLNTEAFF.

V is TRBV9 and J is TRBJ1-1; D remains unclear. The V end lost 0 bases, the J end lost 1 base, and 13 bases lay between the germline ends. Germline CDR1 is SGDLS and CDR2 is YYNGEE. The CDR3 length is 16 residues. This CDR3 is CASSVGQRGRNTEAFF. CDR3 bases: TGTGCCAGCAGCGTAGGGCAGCGAGGGAGGAACACTGAAGCTTTCTTT.

V gene TRBV6-5 combines with J gene TRBJ1-1, with no clear D. The CDR3 spans 11 residues. Germline assignment: CDR1 MNHEY and CDR2 SVGAGI. The ends were cut back, 6 bases at V and 10 bases at J, with 12 bases in the middle. DNA for the CDR3: TGTGCCAGCAGATCCCGCGGAGGAGCTTTCTTT. As protein: CASRSRGGAFF.

This clone was recorded once. The chain is built from TRBV27 and TRBJ1-2, with 10 bases matching TRBD1. CDR3 length: 16 amino acids. The ends lost 0 bases at V and 7 bases at J; junction bases unmatched: 8. CDR1 is MNHEY, CDR2 SMNVEV, per germline (reference sequence). The CDR3, as DNA: TGTGCCAGCAGTTTATCGGTGCCGACAGGGGGCCTTGGCTACACCTTC. Protein product: CASSLSVPTGGLGYTF.

The chain joins TRBV15 to TRBJ2-1; possibly TRBD1 for D (6 bases). Germline CDR1 and CDR2: LNHNV and YYDKDF (reference sequence). The CDR3 sequence is 13 residues long. V was clipped by 5 bases and J by 6 bases, with 11 bases between them. CDR3 sequence reads: CATSARGVNEQFF. CDR3 sequence (DNA): TGTGCCACCAGCGCCAGGGGAGTCAATGAGCAGTTCTTC.

This rearrangement joins TRBV28 to TRBJ1-2; D is unresolved. Germline CDR1 reads MDHEN; CDR2 reads SYDVKM. V was trimmed by 7 bases and J by 2 bases, leaving 14 bases between them. The CDR3 runs 14 residues. The CDR3 DNA sequence: TGTGCCAGCACCGACTGGCGTTTAAACTATGGCTACACCTTC. It encodes CASTDWRLNYGYTF.

The CDR3 is CASSLTIGRAQETQYF. Here the CDR3 DNA reads TGTGCCAGCAGCTTGACTATCGGCAGGGCCCAAGAGACCCAGTACTTC. The rearrangement links TRBV5-5 to TRBJ2-5, with a possible D match to TRBD1 (5 bases). Germline V CDR1 and CDR2: SGHKS, YYEKEE (reference sequence). With 1 base removed from V and 1 base from J, the gap between germline ends came to 14 bases. This CDR3 is built from 16 residues.

The gene calls are TRBV7-2 and TRBJ2-2; the D gene is possibly TRBD2 (5 bases). Trimming pared 5 bases from V and 2 bases from J, leaving 9 bases between. CDR3 length equals 14 residues. Germline V gene sequence: CDR1 SGHTA, CDR2 FQGNSA. CDR3 sequence reads: CASSLRDNTGELFF. The CDR3 DNA follows: TGTGCCAGCAGCCTACGGGATAACACCGGGGAGCTGTTTTTT.

This sequence joins TRBV6-5 and TRBJ1-2; D unclear. Germline V gives CDR1 MNHEY, CDR2 SVGAGI. V gave up 2 bases and J gave up 6 bases, with 10 bases separating them. The CDR3 has 13 amino acids. In DNA form, the CDR3 reads TGTGCCAGCAGTTACCTGGGGAGCCATGGCTACACCTTC. Translated: CASSYLGSHGYTF.

This clone was detected only once. The chain's CDR3 is CASSSRGESSGNTIYF. In DNA form, the CDR3 reads TGTGCCAGCAGTTCACGGGGGGAGAGCTCTGGAAACACCATATATTTT. The gene calls are TRBV28 and TRBJ1-3; perhaps TRBD1 as D (5 bases). From germline, CDR1 is MDHEN and CDR2 SYDVKM. V gave up 4 bases and J gave up 0 bases, with 13 bases separating them. CDR3 size: 16 residues. The full variable domain, with the rest looked up from reference TRBV28 and TRBJ1-3, is DVKVTQSSRYLVKRTGEKVFLECVQDMDHENMFWYRQDPGLGLRLIYFSYDVKMKEKGDIPEGYSVSREKKERFSLILESASTNQTSMYLCASSSRGESSGNTIYFGEGSWLTVV.

This clone was seen just once. The chain joins TRBV28 to TRBJ1-1; no clear D. The CDR3 covers 14 residues. Trimming removed 3 bases from V and 5 bases from J, with 13 bases in between. Looked up from germline, CDR1 is MDHEN and CDR2 is SYDVKM. The CDR3 sequence: CASSFPVRRTEAFF. Here the CDR3 DNA reads TGTGCCAGCAGTTTCCCCGTCCGGAGGACTGAAGCTTTCTTT.

This clone was observed once. The chain uses TRBV19 and TRBJ1-5; TRBD1 might be the D (5 bases). The CDR3 sequence is 15 residues long. CDR1 is LNHDA and CDR2 is SQIVND in the germline V gene (reference sequence). Trimming removed 3 bases at V and 4 bases at J, with 13 bases between. For the CDR3, the DNA is TGTGCCAGTAGTATTGGGGGGTACAATAATCAGCCCCAGCATTTT. The encoded protein is CASSIGGYNNQPQHF.

The chain carries TRBV12-3 or TRBV12-4 and TRBJ2-2; D not certain. V was pared by 5 bases and J by 11 bases, with 9 bases between. This CDR3 contains 11 residues. CDR3 nucleotides: TGTGCCAGCAGTCCCTTATTCGAGCTGTTTTTT. Its translation: CASSPLFELFF.